The 24 T cell receptor beta chains in this list originate from one sample, sequenced in a study of blood T cell repertoires in COVID-19. Libraries were prepared by immunoSEQ multiplex PCR; TCRdb keeps only in-frame clonotypes and omits some of them. The repertoire holds 65,000 to 80,000 clones, 80% to 90% seen once, with around 6.1% in the top ten. Sequenced sample: peripheral blood. These receptors were obtained from a man aged 45-60 years with active COVID-19.

V usage is TRBV5-1 and J usage is TRBJ2-7, with 11 bases matching TRBD2. V dropped 4 bases and J dropped 7; count of bases not matched to a gene: 10. Germline V lookup: CDR1 SGHRS, CDR2 YFSETQ. The CDR3 has 15 residues. CDR3 loop: CASSPRLAGSEEQYF. CDR3 bases: TGCGCCAGCAGCCCCCGACTAGCGGGAAGCGAGGAGCAGTACTTC.

The CDR3 sequence: CASSDGQPLYGYTF. In DNA form, the CDR3 reads TGTGCCAGTAGCGATGGACAGCCCCTCTATGGCTACACCTTC. This chain connects TRBV19 to TRBJ1-2, with D perhaps matching TRBD1 (6 bases). The CDR3 extends over 14 amino acids. Germline loops: CDR1 LNHDA, CDR2 SQIVND (reference sequence). V was trimmed by 6 bases and J by 4 bases, leaving 15 bases between them.

This chain joins TRBV6-1 and TRBJ2-3; 9 nucleotides align to TRBD2. The junction had 3 bases not matched to a gene; V was cut back by 1 base and J by 4 bases. Germline values: CDR1 MNHNS, CDR2 SASEGT. This CDR3 contains 15 residues. CDR3: CASSEEAGGPDTQYF. The CDR3 nucleotides are TGTGCCAGCAGTGAAGAAGCGGGAGGACCAGATACGCAGTATTTT.

The chain links TRBV28 to TRBJ1-1; D call uncertain. This CDR3 region has 14 residues. The germline gives CDR1 MDHEN, CDR2 SYDVKM. Trimming shortened V by 7 bases and J by 2 bases, and 14 bases separated the two germline ends. The CDR3 loop is CASMVGSRNTEAFF. The CDR3 coding sequence is TGTGCCAGCATGGTAGGGAGCCGAAACACTGAAGCTTTCTTT.

This clone is judged medium-sized. The genes are TRBV5-6 and TRBJ2-7, with D tentatively TRBD2 (7 bases). Germline V CDR1 and CDR2: SGHDT, YYEEEE. The CDR3 sequence is 14 residues long. V lost 6 bases and J 4 bases, leaving 17 bases between the germline ends. The CDR3 protein is CASTPWGGGYEQYF. Written as DNA, the CDR3 is TGTGCCAGCACCCCCTGGGGGGGCGGTTACGAGCAGTACTTC.

The chain combines TRBV4-2 with TRBJ2-3, with 12 bases identical to TRBD2. The V gene end was trimmed by 5 bases and the J gene end by 3 bases; junction bases not matched to a gene: 12. In germline, CDR1 is LGHNA, CDR2 YNFKEQ. The CDR3 has 18 residues. The chain's CDR3 is CASSSASGGAGGTDTQYF. In nucleotides, the CDR3 is TGTGCCAGCAGCTCGGCTAGCGGGGGGGCCGGTGGTACAGATACGCAGTATTTT.

The chain is built from TRBV5-1 and TRBJ1-2; 7 bases fit TRBD1. Germline V lookup: CDR1 SGHRS, CDR2 YFSETQ. The CDR3 covers 13 residues. V lost 4 bases, J lost 2 bases, and 2 bases stayed unmatched. The chain's CDR3 is CASSQQGNYGYTF. The CDR3 DNA sequence: TGCGCCAGCAGCCAACAGGGGAACTATGGCTACACCTTC.

The chain joins TRBV27 to TRBJ2-7; 7 nucleotides match TRBD2. From germline, CDR1 is MNHEY and CDR2 SMNVEV (reference sequence). V lost 5 bases and J lost 6; bases outside the gene matches: 19. The CDR3 covers 17 residues. The CDR3 sequence is CASSPLILAGASSEQYF. CDR3 coding DNA: TGTGCCAGCAGTCCCCTCATCCTTGCGGGAGCCTCAAGCGAGCAGTACTTC.

This clone was picked up a small number of times. The chain carries TRBV7-9 and TRBJ2-3; D remains ambiguous. V lost 6 bases and J lost 11, with 9 bases in between. Germline-derived CDR1 and CDR2 are SEHNR and FQNEAQ (reference sequence). The CDR3 is 10 residues long. The CDR3: CASSVEWQYF. In DNA, the CDR3 is TGTGCCAGCAGTGTAGAATGGCAGTATTTT.

The chain has TRBV7-9 and TRBJ2-1, with a tentative D call TRBD2 (5 bases). Looked up from germline, CDR1 is SEHNR and CDR2 is FQNEAQ (reference sequence). CDR3 size: 15 residues. Trimming took 6 bases from V and 3 from J, leaving 15 bases between them. The CDR3 coding sequence is TGTGCCAGCAGTCCTCTCGGGGATTTCTACAATGAGCAGTTCTTC. It codes for CASSPLGDFYNEQFF.

This chain uses TRBV4-3 with TRBJ1-6, with 10 nucleotides matching TRBD1. CDR3 size: 15 residues. After removal of 1 base from V and 10 bases from J, the junction contained 4 bases not matched to a gene. CDR1 is LGHNA, CDR2 YSLEER, per germline. The CDR3 DNA reads as TGCGCCAGCAGCCAAGGACAGGGGGCTTTCTCACCCCTCCACTTT. Translation gives CASSQGQGAFSPLHF.

The chain is built from TRBV5-6 and TRBJ2-5; tentatively, D is TRBD2 (6 bases). CDR1 is SGHDT and CDR2 is YYEEEE in the germline V gene. The CDR3 has 11 residues. Trimming removed 4 bases from V and 7 bases from J, with 8 bases in between. The CDR3 bases are TGTGCCAGCAGCGGAGGGCGGACCCAGTACTTC. It encodes CASSGGRTQYF.

The rearrangement links TRBV2 to TRBJ1-6; D is unresolved. The germline CDR1 and CDR2 sequences are SNHLY and FYNNEI. The CDR3 is made up of 11 amino acids. V was clipped by 8 bases and J by 11 bases, with 10 bases between them. CDR3: CASPITPPLHF. Written as DNA, the CDR3 is TGTGCCAGCCCCATAACTCCACCCCTCCACTTT.

The chain links TRBV6-6 to TRBJ1-5; 9 bases are shared with TRBD1. Germline lookup yields CDR1 MNHNY and CDR2 SVGAGI (reference sequence). The CDR3 loop spans 15 amino acids. Trimming removed 7 bases from V and 6 bases from J; junction bases left unmatched: 10. CDR3 loop: CASTHGTGFSQPQHF. CDR3 sequence (DNA): TGTGCCAGCACCCACGGGACAGGGTTTTCTCAGCCCCAGCATTTT.

V and J are TRBV5-5 and TRBJ2-1, with 14 bases identical to TRBD2. The CDR3 has 17 amino acids. Germline V lookup: CDR1 SGHKS, CDR2 YYEKEE (reference sequence). Losses at the gene ends were 7 bases for V and 0 bases for J; bases not matched to a gene: 6. CDR3 protein: CASLGLAGARSYNEQFF. The CDR3 nucleotides read TGTGCCAGCTTGGGACTAGCGGGGGCCCGCTCCTACAATGAGCAGTTCTTC.

This sequence joins TRBV11-3 and TRBJ1-2, with D tentatively TRBD1 (5 bases). Germline V gene lookup returns CDR1 SGHNT and CDR2 YENEEA. V lost 6 bases, J lost 8 bases, and 13 bases lay in between. The CDR3 loop spans 12 amino acids. The CDR3 region is CASRTGTHGYTF. Written as DNA, the CDR3 is TGTGCCAGCAGAACCGGGACTCACGGCTACACCTTC.

The chain carries TRBV18 and TRBJ1-3, with 11 positions matching TRBD1. The CDR3 extends over 21 amino acids. The germline V gene has CDR1 KGHSH and CDR2 LQKENI. V trimming: 3 bases; J trimming: 4 bases; junction bases outside the gene matches: 20. CDR3: CASSPLSTGTGGHLAGNTIYF. CDR3 DNA sequence: TGTGCCAGCTCACCCCTTTCAACCGGGACAGGGGGACATTTAGCAGGAAACACCATATATTTT.

This clone occurred a few times. The J gene is TRBJ1-5, the V gene TRBV15; D perhaps matches TRBD1 (5 bases). Trimming pared 0 bases from V and 3 bases from J, leaving 12 bases between. CDR3 length: 16 residues. CDR1 is LNHNV and CDR2 is YYDKDF in the germline V gene (reference sequence). CDR3 sequence (DNA): TGTGCCACCAGCAGAGATTCAGGCGGACACAATCAGCCCCAGCATTTT. Its translation: CATSRDSGGHNQPQHF.

The chain combines TRBV12-3 or TRBV12-4 with TRBJ1-4, with D perhaps TRBD1 (5 bases). The ends were cut back, 2 bases at V and 10 bases at J, with 8 bases in the middle. The CDR3 runs 12 residues. The CDR3 DNA reads as TGTGCCAGCAGTTTATCGCAGGGAAAACTGTTTTTT. Translation gives CASSLSQGKLFF.

This chain connects TRBV3-1 (or the pseudogene TRBV3-2) to TRBJ2-7, with D tentatively TRBD1 (5 bases). Germline V gene data show CDR1 as LGHDT and CDR2 as YNNKEL (reference sequence). CDR3 length: 19 residues. The V end lost 0 bases, the J end lost 0 bases, and 21 bases lay between the germline ends. CDR3 amino acids: CASSQDSLRDRWSSYEQYF. Here the CDR3 DNA reads TGTGCCAGCAGCCAAGACTCTCTCAGGGATAGATGGAGCTCCTACGAGCAGTACTTC.

CDR3 coding DNA: TGTGCCAGCAGCTTAGGTGGTGGGGCTGGCTACACCTTC. It encodes CASSLGGGAGYTF. This rearrangement joins TRBV7-6 to TRBJ1-2, with a possible D match to TRBD1 (5 bases). V was pared by 1 base and J by 7 bases, with 10 bases between. In germline, CDR1 is SGHVS, CDR2 FNYEAQ. CDR3 length equals 13 residues.

This chain uses TRBV18 with TRBJ2-3; 8 nucleotides match TRBD2. The CDR3 has 15 amino acids. Germline CDR1 KGHSH, CDR2 LQKENI. V trimming: 4 bases; J trimming: 5 bases; junction bases outside the gene matches: 8. The CDR3 reads CASSRGAGAGDTQYF. In DNA form, the CDR3 reads TGTGCCAGCTCACGGGGAGCGGGAGCAGGAGATACGCAGTATTTT. The full variable domain, its missing parts supplied by reference TRBV18 and TRBJ2-3, is NAGVMQNPRHLVRRRGQEARLRCSPMKGHSHVYWYRQLPEEGLKFMVYLQKENIIDESGMPKERFSAEFPKEGPSILRIQQVVRGDSAAYFCASSRGAGAGDTQYFGPGTRLTVL.

V and J are TRBV27 and TRBJ1-5, with 7 bases identical to TRBD1. The length of the CDR3 is 15 residues. The V gene's germline CDR1 is MNHEY and CDR2 SMNVEV (reference sequence). The trim removed 3 bases at V and 3 bases at J, leaving 5 bases unmatched. The CDR3 spells CASSFLGQNNQPQHF. The CDR3 DNA sequence: TGTGCCAGCAGTTTTCTGGGACAGAACAATCAGCCCCAGCATTTT.

The chain has TRBV19 and TRBJ2-7; 10 positions agree with TRBD2. The germline V gene has CDR1 LNHDA and CDR2 SQIVND (reference sequence). The V gene end was trimmed by 5 bases and the J gene end by 2 bases; junction bases not matched to a gene: 3. This CDR3 has 14 amino acids. CDR3 in amino acids: CASSLGLAAYEQYF. In nucleotides, the CDR3 is TGTGCCAGTAGTTTAGGACTAGCGGCCTACGAGCAGTACTTC.